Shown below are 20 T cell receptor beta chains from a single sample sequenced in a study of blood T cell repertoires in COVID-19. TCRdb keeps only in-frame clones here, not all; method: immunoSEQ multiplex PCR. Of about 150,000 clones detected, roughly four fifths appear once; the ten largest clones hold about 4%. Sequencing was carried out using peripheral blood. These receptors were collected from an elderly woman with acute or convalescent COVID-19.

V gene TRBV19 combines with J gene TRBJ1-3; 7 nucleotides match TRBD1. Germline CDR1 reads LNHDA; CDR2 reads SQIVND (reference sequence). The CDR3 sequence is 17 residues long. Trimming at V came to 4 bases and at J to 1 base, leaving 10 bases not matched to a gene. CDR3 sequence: CASSSLTGAKSGNTIYF. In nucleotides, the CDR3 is TGTGCCAGTAGTAGCCTCACAGGGGCGAAATCTGGAAACACCATATATTTT.

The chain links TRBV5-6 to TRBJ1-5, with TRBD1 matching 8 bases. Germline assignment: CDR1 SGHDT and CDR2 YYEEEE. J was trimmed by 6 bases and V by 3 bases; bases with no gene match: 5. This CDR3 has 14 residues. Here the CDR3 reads CASSSRDRRQPQHF. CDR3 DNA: TGTGCCAGCAGCTCCCGGGACAGGCGTCAGCCCCAGCATTTT.

The CDR3: CASSLSSGGLETQYF. CDR3 nucleotides: TGTGCCAGCAGCCTTTCTAGCGGGGGCTTGGAGACCCAGTACTTC. The genes are TRBV3-1 (or the pseudogene TRBV3-2) and TRBJ2-5; 10 bases are shared with TRBD2. The CDR3 loop spans 15 amino acids. V dropped 4 bases and J dropped 5; count of bases not matched to a gene: 7. Germline V gene sequence: CDR1 LGHDT, CDR2 YNNKEL (reference sequence).

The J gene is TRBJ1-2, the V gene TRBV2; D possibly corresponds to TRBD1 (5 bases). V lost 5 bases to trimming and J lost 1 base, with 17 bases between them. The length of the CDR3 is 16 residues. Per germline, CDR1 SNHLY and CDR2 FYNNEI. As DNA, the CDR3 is TGTGCCAGCAGTACAACACTTGGGGGACTTAACTATGGCTACACCTTC. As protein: CASSTTLGGLNYGYTF.

Here the CDR3 DNA reads TGTGCCAGTACCTCGATCGGGACAGCCTATGGCTACACCTTC. Encoded protein: CASTSIGTAYGYTF. The V gene is TRBV19, the J gene TRBJ1-2; 7 nucleotides align to TRBD1. From germline, CDR1 is LNHDA and CDR2 SQIVND (reference sequence). Trimming cost V 7 bases and J 4 bases; bases outside gene matches: 9. The CDR3 is 14 residues long.

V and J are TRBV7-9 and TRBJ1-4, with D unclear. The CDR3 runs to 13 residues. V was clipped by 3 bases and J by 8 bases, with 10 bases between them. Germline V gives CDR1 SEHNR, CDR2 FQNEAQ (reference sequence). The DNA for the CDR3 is TGTGCCAGCAGCTTTTATGGCGGCGAAAAACTGTTTTTT. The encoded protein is CASSFYGGEKLFF.

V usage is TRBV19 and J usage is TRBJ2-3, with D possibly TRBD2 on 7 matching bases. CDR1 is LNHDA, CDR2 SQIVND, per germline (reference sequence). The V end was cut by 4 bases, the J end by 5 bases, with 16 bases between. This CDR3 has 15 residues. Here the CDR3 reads CASSNRGAEVDTQYF. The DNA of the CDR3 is TGTGCCAGTAGTAACCGGGGGGCCGAGGTAGATACGCAGTATTTT.

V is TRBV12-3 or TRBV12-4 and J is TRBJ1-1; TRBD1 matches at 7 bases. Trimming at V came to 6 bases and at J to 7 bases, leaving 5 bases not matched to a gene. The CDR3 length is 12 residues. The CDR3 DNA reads TGTGCCAGCAGGGAGAGGACAGGTGAAGCTTTCTTT. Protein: CASRERTGEAFF.

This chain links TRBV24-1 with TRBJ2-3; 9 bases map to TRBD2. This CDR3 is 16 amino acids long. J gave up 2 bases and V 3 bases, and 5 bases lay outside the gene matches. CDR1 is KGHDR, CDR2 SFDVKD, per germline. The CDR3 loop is CATSDGTSWDTDTQYF. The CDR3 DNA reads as TGTGCCACCAGTGATGGGACTAGCTGGGACACAGATACGCAGTATTTT.

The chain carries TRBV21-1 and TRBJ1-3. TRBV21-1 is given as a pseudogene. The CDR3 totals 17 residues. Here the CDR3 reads CASSNRRGALLGNTIYF. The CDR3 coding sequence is TGTGCCAGCAGCAACCGACGGGGGGCCCTCCTGGGAAACACCATATATTTT.

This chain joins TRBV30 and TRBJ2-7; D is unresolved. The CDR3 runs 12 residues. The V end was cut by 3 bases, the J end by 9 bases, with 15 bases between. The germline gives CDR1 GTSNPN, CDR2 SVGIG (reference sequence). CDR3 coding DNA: TGTGCCTGGAGCCAAACCAACACGGGGCAGTACTTC. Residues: CAWSQTNTGQYF.

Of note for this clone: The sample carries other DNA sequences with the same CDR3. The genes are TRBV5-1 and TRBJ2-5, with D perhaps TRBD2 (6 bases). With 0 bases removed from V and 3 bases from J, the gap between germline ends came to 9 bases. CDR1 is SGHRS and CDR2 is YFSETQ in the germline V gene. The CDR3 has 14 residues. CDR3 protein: CASSLGRREETQYF. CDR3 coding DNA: TGCGCCAGCAGCTTGGGGAGGAGGGAAGAGACCCAGTACTTC.

This CDR3 reads CASSLGGNLYGYTF. CDR3 DNA: TGTGCCAGCAGCCTAGGAGGGAACTTATATGGCTACACCTTC. The V gene is TRBV7-2, the J gene TRBJ1-2; D ambiguous. In germline, CDR1 is SGHTA, CDR2 FQGNSA. Trimming shortened V by 5 bases and J by 5 bases, and 15 bases separated the two germline ends. The CDR3 is 14 residues long. Full variable domain (remainder filled in from reference TRBV7-2 and TRBJ1-2): GAGVSQSPSNKVTEKGKDVELRCDPISGHTALYWYRQSLGQGLEFLIYFQGNSAPDKSGLPSDRFSAERTGGSVSTLTIQRTQQEDSAVYLCASSLGGNLYGYTFGSGTRLTVV.

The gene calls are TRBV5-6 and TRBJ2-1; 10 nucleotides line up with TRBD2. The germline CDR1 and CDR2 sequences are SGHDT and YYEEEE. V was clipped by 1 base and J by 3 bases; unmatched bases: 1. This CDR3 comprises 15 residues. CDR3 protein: CASSLRLAGYNEQFF. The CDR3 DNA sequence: TGTGCCAGCAGCTTGAGACTAGCGGGCTACAATGAGCAGTTCTTC.

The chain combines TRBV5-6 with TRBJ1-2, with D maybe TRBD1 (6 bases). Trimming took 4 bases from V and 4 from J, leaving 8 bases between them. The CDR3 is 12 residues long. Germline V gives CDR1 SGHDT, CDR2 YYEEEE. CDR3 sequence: CASSGQFYGYTF. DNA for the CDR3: TGTGCCAGCAGCGGACAGTTCTATGGCTACACCTTC.

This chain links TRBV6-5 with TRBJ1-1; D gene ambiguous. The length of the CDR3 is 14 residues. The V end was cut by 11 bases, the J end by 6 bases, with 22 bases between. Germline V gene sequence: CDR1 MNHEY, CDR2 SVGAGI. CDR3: CAATPGWSIAEAFF. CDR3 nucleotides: TGTGCCGCCACTCCCGGGTGGTCTATAGCTGAAGCTTTCTTT.

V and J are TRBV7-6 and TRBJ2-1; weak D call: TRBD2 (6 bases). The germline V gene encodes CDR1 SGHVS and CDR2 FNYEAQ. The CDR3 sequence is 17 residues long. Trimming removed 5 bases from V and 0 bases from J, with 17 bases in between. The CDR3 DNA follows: TGTGCCAGCAGCCCCGGGCTAGCGAGAACCTCCTACAATGAGCAGTTCTTC. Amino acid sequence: CASSPGLARTSYNEQFF.

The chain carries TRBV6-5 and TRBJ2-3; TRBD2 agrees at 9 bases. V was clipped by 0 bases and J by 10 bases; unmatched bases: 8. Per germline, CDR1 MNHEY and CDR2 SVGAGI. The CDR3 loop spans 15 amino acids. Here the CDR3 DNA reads TGTGCCAGCAGTTACTCTGGAGCGGGGGGTCCTCCGCAGTATTTT. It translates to CASSYSGAGGPPQYF.

The CDR3 DNA reads as TGCGCCAGCAGCTTGGGGGACAGGGGCACAGATACGCAGTATTTT. Amino acids: CASSLGDRGTDTQYF. The chain uses TRBV5-1 and TRBJ2-3; TRBD1 matches 9 bases. Germline loops: CDR1 SGHRS, CDR2 YFSETQ. The CDR3 covers 15 residues. Unmatched junction bases numbered 0, after V lost 0 bases and J lost 1 base.

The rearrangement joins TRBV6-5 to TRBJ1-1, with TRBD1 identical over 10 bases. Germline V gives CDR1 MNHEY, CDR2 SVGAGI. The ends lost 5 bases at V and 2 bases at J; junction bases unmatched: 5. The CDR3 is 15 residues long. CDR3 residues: CASSPRTGGNTEAFF. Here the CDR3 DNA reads TGTGCCAGCAGTCCTCGGACAGGGGGAAACACTGAAGCTTTCTTT.